Sequencing of this TCR beta chain was carried out in a study of T-cell memory formation after mild COVID-19. TCRdb re-called the 5' RACE reads with MiXCR, one entry per CDR3 protein. The sample has more than 150,000 distinct CDR3 sequences; around a sixth are singletons. This CDR3 spans 16 amino acids. Germline V gene sequence: CDR1 MNHNY, CDR2 SVGAGI (reference sequence). V was cut by 0 bases and J by 0 bases, with 12 bases left in between. This sequence joins TRBV6-6 and TRBJ2-7; D is perhaps TRBD1 (6 bases). The origin of this receptor is a man aged 18 to 29 who had mild COVID-19 (a few samples of this study predate the infection). Cell type and time point are not known. Material for sequencing was PBMCs or a T cell subset sorted from them (not recorded which). CDR3: CASSYSRQASSYEQYF. As DNA, the CDR3 is TGTGCCAGCAGTTACTCAAGACAGGCGAGCTCCTACGAGCAGTACTTC.